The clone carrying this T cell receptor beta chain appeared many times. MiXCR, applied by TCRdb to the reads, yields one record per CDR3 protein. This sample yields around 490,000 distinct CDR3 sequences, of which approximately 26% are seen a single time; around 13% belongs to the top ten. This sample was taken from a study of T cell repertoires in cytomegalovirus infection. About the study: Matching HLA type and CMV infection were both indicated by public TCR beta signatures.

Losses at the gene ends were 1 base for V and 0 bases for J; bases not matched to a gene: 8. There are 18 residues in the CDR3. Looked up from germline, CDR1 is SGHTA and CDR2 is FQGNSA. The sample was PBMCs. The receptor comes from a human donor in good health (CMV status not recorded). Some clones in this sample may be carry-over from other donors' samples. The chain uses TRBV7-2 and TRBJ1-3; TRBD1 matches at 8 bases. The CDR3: CASSLVVTGEFSGNTIYF. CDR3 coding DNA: TGTGCCAGCAGCTTAGTAGTGACAGGGGAATTCTCTGGAAACACCATATATTTT.